These 2 T cell receptor beta chains came from one sample sequenced in a study of Graves' ophthalmopathy and Graves' hyperthyroidism. RNA transcripts served as template for amplifying TCR beta CDR3 sequences. Amplification began with first-round RT-PCR using HTBI primers, then second-round multiplex PCR was performed. In TCRdb, the multiplex PCR reads were re-called with MiXCR into one record per CDR3 protein. The sample includes approximately 1.2 million distinct CDR3 sequences, about 38% seen only once; the top ten take around 10%. Sequencing was performed on peripheral blood or thyroid tissue (not recorded which). The receptors originated from an adult man with Graves' hyperthyroidism.

J is TRBJ2-7 and V is TRBV20-1; perhaps D is TRBD1 or TRBD2 (6 bases each). Looked up from germline, CDR1 is DFQATT and CDR2 is SNEGSKA (reference sequence). There are 14 residues in the CDR3. The V gene lost 4 bases and the J gene lost 3 bases, with 16 bases spanning the gap. CDR3 sequence reads: CSAKTGGHFYEQYF. DNA of the CDR3: TGCAGTGCTAAAACCGGGGGCCACTTCTACGAGCAGTACTTC.

The rearrangement links TRBV15 to TRBJ1-1, with D possibly being TRBD1 (5 bases). Trimming cost V 1 base and J 5 bases, with 14 bases left between them. The CDR3 consists of 15 residues. The V gene's germline CDR1 is LNHNV and CDR2 YYDKDF (reference sequence). CDR3 loop: CATSRGVRGGTEAFF. CDR3 nucleotides: TGTGCCACCAGCAGAGGAGTTAGGGGAGGGACTGAAGCTTTCTTT.